The clone carrying this T cell receptor beta chain has more than one count but fewer than ten. As yet, its antigen is unknown. Germline V gene data show CDR1 as SGHNT and CDR2 as YYREEE (reference sequence). This CDR3 region has 19 residues. Germline trimming cut 0 bases from V and 7 bases from J; bases unmatched to any gene: 18. Through a sample-barcoded 5' primer and a J-beta primer mix, a second PCR was run for about 6 to 11 cycles. Each cDNA molecule carried a tag from a template-switch adaptor that contained 12 random nucleotides. TCRdb used MiXCR to reprocess the 5' RACE reads, holding one entry per CDR3 protein. This table holds about 1,400,000 distinct CDR3 sequences, approximately 38% found once. The data stem from a study of blood T cells in healthy people across ages. Notes on the study in general: Roughly linear age-related decline in beta diversity appeared, significant by age roughly 40.

The chain is built from TRBV5-4 and TRBJ2-1; 8 positions match TRBD2. Sequencing input: blood. The sequence was obtained from a young woman in good health. CDR3 nucleotide sequence: TGTGCCAGCAGCTTGGATTTGGGTCCAGGGACTAGGAGGAAGAATGAGCAGTTCTTC. Its protein product is CASSLDLGPGTRRKNEQFF.